One TCR beta chain is described in this entry. The table came from immunoSEQ multiplex PCR; TCRdb's copy has only in-frame clones and leaves some out. The sample includes a few hundred thousand clones, roughly 87% of them seen just once. This specimen comes from a study of blood T cell repertoires in COVID-19. About the study: Donors in Cohort 3 who had recovered were those with two negative PCRs, healthcare professional clearance, or resolution of their symptoms. PBMCs, B-cell-depleted T cells, or T cells provided the cDNA or gDNA that made up the material.

This CDR3 region has 12 residues. Trimming at V came to 5 bases and at J to 8 bases, leaving 2 bases not matched to a gene. CDR1 is SGHAT, CDR2 FQNNGV, per germline. Participants were placed into cohorts based on the clinical history they reported. The chain has TRBV11-2 and TRBJ2-1, with TRBD2 matching 8 bases. The clonotype originates from a man aged 30-40 years in a cohort exposed to, infected with or recovered from COVID-19 (not recorded which). The sequenced material came from PBMCs or T cells enriched from blood (not recorded which). The CDR3 reads CASSLGLDEQFF. The DNA for the CDR3 is TGTGCCAGCAGCCTGGGACTAGATGAGCAGTTCTTC. Combining the CDR3 with reference TRBV11-2 and TRBJ2-1 gives the whole variable domain EAGVAQSPRYKIIEKRQSVAFWCNPISGHATLYWYQQILGQGPKLLIQFQNNGVVDDSQLPKDRFSAERLKGVDSTLKIQPAKLEDSAVYLCASSLGLDEQFFGPGTRLTVL.